A selection of T cell receptor beta chains follows, all from one sample in a study of T cell clonotyping in hematopoietic cell transplantation. The method was immunoSEQ multiplex PCR; TCRdb's version includes in-frame clones alone and lacks a portion of them. The sample has some 6,000 clones; more than 75% are singletons. The input for sequencing was peripheral blood mononuclear cells, taken 100 days after allogeneic stem cell transplant. The receptors come from a female patient aged 45-65 years who had an allogeneic stem cell transplant from a related donor, so the T cells may come from the graft donor. Some clones in this sample may be carry-over from other donors' samples. Each CDR3 is given with its conserved first and last residue. Each record gives: J gene, V gene, clone size, D gene, CDR3 protein, CDR3 DNA. D genes are given only for firm matches. Clone size appears in some rows only: once, few, many, or a class for an expanded clone.

J gene: TRBJ1-2
V gene: TRBV28
clone size: .
D gene: TRBD1
CDR3 protein: CASSSGTALSGGYTF
CDR3 DNA: TGTGCCAGCAGTTCCGGGACAGCACTCTCAGGGGGCTACACCTTC

J gene: TRBJ1-6
V gene: TRBV28
clone size: .
D gene: .
CDR3 protein: CASSLWQANSPLHF
CDR3 DNA: TGTGCCAGCAGTTTGTGGCAGGCTAATTCACCCCTCCACTTT

J gene: TRBJ1-1
V gene: TRBV7-2
clone size: .
D gene: .
CDR3 protein: CASSLAWGEAFF
CDR3 DNA: TGTGCCAGCAGCTTAGCTTGGGGGGAAGCTTTCTTT

J gene: TRBJ1-2
V gene: TRBV9
clone size: .
D gene: .
CDR3 protein: CASSPDGRDYGYTF
CDR3 DNA: TGTGCCAGCAGCCCAGATGGCAGAGACTATGGCTACACCTTC

J gene: TRBJ2-7
V gene: TRBV14
clone size: .
D gene: TRBD1
CDR3 protein: CASSQGTGRYEQYF
CDR3 DNA: TGTGCCAGCAGCCAAGGGACAGGACGCTACGAGCAGTACTTC

J gene: TRBJ1-1
V gene: TRBV19
clone size: .
D gene: .
CDR3 protein: CASTSASGYMNTEAFF
CDR3 DNA: TGTGCCAGTACCTCGGCCTCAGGGTACATGAACACTGAAGCTTTCTTT

J gene: TRBJ1-1
V gene: TRBV25-1
clone size: .
D gene: .
CDR3 protein: CASSEYSGGGTEAFF
CDR3 DNA: TGTGCCAGCAGTGAATATAGTGGGGGGGGCACTGAAGCTTTCTTT

J gene: TRBJ1-4
V gene: TRBV2
clone size: .
D gene: TRBD1
CDR3 protein: CASSEQGGEVEKLFF
CDR3 DNA: TGTGCCAGCAGTGAACAAGGGGGCGAAGTTGAAAAACTGTTTTTT

J gene: TRBJ1-5
V gene: TRBV10-3
clone size: .
D gene: .
CDR3 protein: CAISEGRGRDNQPQHF
CDR3 DNA: TGTGCCATCAGTGAAGGACGGGGGCGCGACAATCAGCCCCAGCATTTT

J gene: TRBJ2-7
V gene: TRBV5-3
clone size: .
D gene: .
CDR3 protein: CARSPDTSNYEQYF
CDR3 DNA: TGTGCCAGAAGCCCAGACACCTCCAACTACGAGCAGTACTTC

J gene: TRBJ2-6
V gene: TRBV30
clone size: .
D gene: .
CDR3 protein: CAQQSSGANVLTF
CDR3 DNA: TGTGCCCAACAGAGCTCTGGGGCCAACGTCCTGACTTTC

J gene: TRBJ1-2
V gene: TRBV19
clone size: few
D gene: .
CDR3 protein: CASTPSERGYGYTF
CDR3 DNA: TGTGCCAGTACCCCCTCCGAACGGGGATATGGCTACACCTTC

J gene: TRBJ1-2
V gene: TRBV7-9
clone size: .
D gene: TRBD1
CDR3 protein: CASSQGQHGYTF
CDR3 DNA: TGTGCCAGCAGCCAGGGACAGCACGGCTACACCTTC

J gene: TRBJ2-7
V gene: TRBV5-6
clone size: .
D gene: .
CDR3 protein: CASSSRFGRSSYEQYF
CDR3 DNA: TGTGCCAGCAGCTCTCGGTTCGGGCGCAGCTCCTACGAGCAGTACTTC

J gene: TRBJ1-1
V gene: TRBV7-2
clone size: .
D gene: .
CDR3 protein: CASSFRQQPNTEAFF
CDR3 DNA: TGTGCCAGCAGCTTCAGACAGCAACCGAACACTGAAGCTTTCTTT

J gene: TRBJ2-7
V gene: TRBV30
clone size: once
D gene: .
CDR3 protein: CAWSPSGVYEQYF
CDR3 DNA: TGTGCCTGGAGTCCCTCCGGCGTCTACGAGCAGTACTTC

J gene: TRBJ2-7
V gene: TRBV29-1
clone size: .
D gene: .
CDR3 protein: CSVAPAANYEQYF
CDR3 DNA: TGCAGCGTTGCCCCGGCCGCAAACTACGAGCAGTACTTC

J gene: TRBJ2-5
V gene: TRBV30
clone size: .
D gene: .
CDR3 protein: CAWSGLGETQYF
CDR3 DNA: TGTGCCTGGAGTGGGTTAGGAGAGACCCAGTACTTC

J gene: TRBJ1-5
V gene: TRBV6-5
clone size: .
D gene: .
CDR3 protein: CASRMGGNSNQPQHF
CDR3 DNA: TGTGCCAGCAGAATGGGGGGCAATAGCAATCAGCCCCAGCATTTT

J gene: TRBJ2-1
V gene: TRBV4-1
clone size: .
D gene: TRBD2
CDR3 protein: CASSRTAGKSFF
CDR3 DNA: TGCGCCAGCAGCCGAACAGCGGGGAAGAGTTTCTTC

J gene: TRBJ2-1
V gene: TRBV25-1
clone size: .
D gene: TRBD1
CDR3 protein: CASSSDREEQFF
CDR3 DNA: TGTGCCAGCAGTTCGGACAGGGAGGAGCAGTTCTTC

J gene: TRBJ1-6
V gene: TRBV2
clone size: .
D gene: .
CDR3 protein: CASSPGVSNSPLHF
CDR3 DNA: TGTGCCAGCAGCCCGGGAGTCTCTAATTCACCCCTCCACTTT

J gene: TRBJ2-1
V gene: TRBV9
clone size: .
D gene: TRBD1
CDR3 protein: CASSVGDRLYNEQFF
CDR3 DNA: TGTGCCAGCAGCGTGGGGGACAGGCTCTACAATGAGCAGTTCTTC

J gene: TRBJ1-6
V gene: TRBV5-1
clone size: .
D gene: .
CDR3 protein: CASRDFSYNSPLHF
CDR3 DNA: TGCGCCAGCAGGGATTTCTCCTATAATTCACCCCTCCACTTT

J gene: TRBJ2-5
V gene: TRBV2
clone size: .
D gene: TRBD1
CDR3 protein: CASIDRVLLETQYF
CDR3 DNA: TGTGCCAGCATAGACAGGGTGCTGTTGGAGACCCAGTACTTC

J gene: TRBJ2-7
V gene: TRBV9
clone size: .
D gene: TRBD1
CDR3 protein: CASSVDGTGSLEQYF
CDR3 DNA: TGTGCCAGCAGCGTAGACGGGACAGGGTCACTCGAGCAGTACTTC

J gene: TRBJ1-1
V gene: TRBV15
clone size: .
D gene: .
CDR3 protein: CATSRDRGYTEAFF
CDR3 DNA: TGTGCCACCAGCAGAGATCGGGGCTACACTGAAGCTTTCTTT

J gene: TRBJ1-1
V gene: TRBV7-6
clone size: .
D gene: TRBD1
CDR3 protein: CASRGQGLNTEAFF
CDR3 DNA: TGTGCCAGCCGGGGACAGGGATTGAACACTGAAGCTTTCTTT

J gene: TRBJ2-3
V gene: TRBV6-1
clone size: .
D gene: TRBD1
CDR3 protein: CASSGTGGTDTQYF
CDR3 DNA: TGTGCCAGCAGTGGGACAGGGGGCACAGATACGCAGTATTTT

J gene: TRBJ1-1
V gene: TRBV7-9
clone size: .
D gene: .
CDR3 protein: CASTSGLNTEAFF
CDR3 DNA: TGTGCCAGCACGTCAGGGTTGAACACTGAAGCTTTCTTT

J gene: TRBJ1-2
V gene: TRBV4-1
clone size: few
D gene: .
CDR3 protein: CASRTAGNGGNYGYTF
CDR3 DNA: TGCGCCAGCAGGACGGCAGGGAATGGTGGGAACTATGGCTACACCTTC

J gene: TRBJ2-1
V gene: TRBV5-1
clone size: .
D gene: .
CDR3 protein: CASSLAGGQLDNEQFF
CDR3 DNA: TGCGCCAGCAGCTTGGCCGGAGGGCAGCTAGACAATGAGCAGTTCTTC

J gene: TRBJ2-5
V gene: TRBV7-9
clone size: .
D gene: TRBD2
CDR3 protein: CASRTSGRYQETQYF
CDR3 DNA: TGTGCCAGCCGGACTAGCGGGAGGTACCAAGAGACCCAGTACTTC

J gene: TRBJ1-2
V gene: TRBV27
clone size: .
D gene: .
CDR3 protein: CASSAGAASLKGYTF
CDR3 DNA: TGTGCCAGCTCCGCGGGGGCAGCCAGTCTTAAAGGCTACACCTTC

J gene: TRBJ1-2
V gene: TRBV5-1
clone size: .
D gene: TRBD1
CDR3 protein: CASSPLSGTGVDGYTF
CDR3 DNA: TGCGCCAGCAGCCCGCTCTCCGGGACAGGGGTGGATGGCTACACCTTC

J gene: TRBJ1-2
V gene: TRBV28
clone size: .
D gene: .
CDR3 protein: CASSPYAGRVYGYTF
CDR3 DNA: TGTGCCAGCAGTCCATATGCTGGGAGGGTCTATGGCTACACCTTC

J gene: TRBJ1-1
V gene: TRBV14
clone size: .
D gene: .
CDR3 protein: CASSHLGASNTEAFF
CDR3 DNA: TGTGCCAGCAGCCATCTAGGGGCGTCGAACACTGAAGCTTTCTTT

J gene: TRBJ1-1
V gene: TRBV10-3
clone size: once
D gene: .
CDR3 protein: CAISGRARDMNTEAFF
CDR3 DNA: TGTGCCATCAGTGGGCGGGCCAGGGACATGAACACTGAAGCTTTCTTT

J gene: TRBJ2-7
V gene: TRBV7-3
clone size: .
D gene: .
CDR3 protein: CASSLTFGDPQYF
CDR3 DNA: TGTGCCAGCAGCTTAACGTTCGGGGACCCGCAGTACTTC

J gene: TRBJ1-1
V gene: TRBV28
clone size: .
D gene: TRBD1
CDR3 protein: CASRPYRGSGTEAFF
CDR3 DNA: TGTGCCAGCAGACCATACAGGGGGTCGGGCACTGAAGCTTTCTTT

J gene: TRBJ2-7
V gene: TRBV11-3
clone size: .
D gene: .
CDR3 protein: CASSLAQEGGQYF
CDR3 DNA: TGTGCCAGCAGCTTAGCTCAGGAGGGGGGGCAGTACTTC

J gene: TRBJ2-3
V gene: TRBV7-6
clone size: medium-sized
D gene: .
CDR3 protein: CASSLSTDTQYF
CDR3 DNA: TGTGCCAGCAGCCTTAGCACAGATACGCAGTATTTT

J gene: TRBJ1-2
V gene: TRBV4-2
clone size: .
D gene: TRBD1
CDR3 protein: CASSQERDSLGYTF
CDR3 DNA: TGTGCCAGCAGCCAAGAGAGGGACAGCCTTGGCTACACCTTC

J gene: TRBJ2-7
V gene: TRBV19
clone size: .
D gene: .
CDR3 protein: CASSSPYLEGPILREQYF
CDR3 DNA: TGTGCCAGTAGTAGCCCTTATTTGGAGGGGCCGATCCTACGTGAGCAGTACTTC

J gene: TRBJ2-7
V gene: TRBV14
clone size: few
D gene: .
CDR3 protein: CASSQDRLRQALSYEQYF
CDR3 DNA: TGTGCCAGCAGCCAAGATAGATTGCGACAGGCACTTTCCTACGAGCAGTACTTC

J gene: TRBJ1-1
V gene: TRBV29-1
clone size: .
D gene: .
CDR3 protein: CSVGINRNTEAFF
CDR3 DNA: TGCAGCGTTGGGATTAATCGGAACACTGAAGCTTTCTTT